The next 10 T cell receptor beta chains were all read from a single sample in a study of T cells in Graves' hyperthyroidism and ophthalmopathy. RNA transcripts gave rise to amplified TCR beta CDR3 regions. Using the HTBI primer set, a first-round RT-PCR was run on the TCR CDR3. TCRdb passed the multiplex PCR reads through MiXCR, listing each CDR3 protein once. The table includes about half a million distinct CDR3 sequences, about 20% detected once. Source material: blood. These receptors all stem from a man in his forties with Graves' ophthalmopathy.

The sample holds a few counts of this clonotype. CDR3 protein: CASSPGVGDTGELFF. Here the CDR3 DNA reads TGTGCCAGCAGCCCTGGGGTAGGGGACACCGGGGAGCTGTTTTTT. This sequence joins TRBV7-9 and TRBJ2-2; tentative D call: TRBD1 (5 bases). Germline V gene data show CDR1 as SEHNR and CDR2 as FQNEAQ (reference sequence). The CDR3 runs to 15 residues. V was clipped by 5 bases and J by 3 bases, with 13 bases between them.

Many counts were recorded for this clonotype. This chain joins TRBV6-1 and TRBJ1-5; 12 positions agree with TRBD1. The V and J ends lost 3 bases and 6 bases, in that order; junction bases with no gene match: 3. The length of the CDR3 is 15 residues. The germline V gene has CDR1 MNHNS and CDR2 SASEGT. The DNA of the CDR3 is TGTGCCAGCAGTGAGGAGGGACAGGGGGCTCAGCCCCAGCATTTT. It codes for CASSEEGQGAQPQHF.

The table lists this clonotype with a few counts. The genes are TRBV7-2 and TRBJ1-5; 9 bases are a match to TRBD1. The V segment lost 6 bases and the J segment 8 bases; nucleotides outside the gene matches: 11. In germline, CDR1 is SGHTA, CDR2 FQGNSA. This CDR3 contains 15 residues. Here the CDR3 reads CASSPTGTGSEPQHF. As DNA, the CDR3 is TGTGCCAGCAGTCCAACCGGGACAGGGTCCGAGCCCCAGCATTTT. The variable domain in full, completed from reference TRBV7-2 and TRBJ1-5, reads GAGVSQSPSNKVTEKGKDVELRCDPISGHTALYWYRQSLGQGLEFLIYFQGNSAPDKSGLPSDRFSAERTGGSVSTLTIQRTQQEDSAVYLCASSPTGTGSEPQHFGDGTRLSIL.

This clonotype occurred many times. This chain links TRBV11-2 with TRBJ2-5; D is uncertain. This CDR3 has 11 residues. With 2 bases removed from V and 4 bases from J, the gap between germline ends came to 2 bases. Looked up from germline, CDR1 is SGHAT and CDR2 is FQNNGV. CDR3 DNA sequence: TGTGCCAGCAGCTTATCAGAGACCCAGTACTTC. Protein sequence: CASSLSETQYF.

This chain uses TRBV30 with TRBJ2-2; 11 bases fit TRBD1. CDR1 and CDR2 from the germline V gene are GTSNPN and SVGIG (reference sequence). Trimming cost V 5 bases and J 2 bases; bases outside gene matches: 13. The CDR3 totals 18 residues. DNA for the CDR3: TGTGCCTGGGGACGCCGGGACAGGGGGATCCGAAACACCGGGGAGCTGTTTTTT. This codes for CAWGRRDRGIRNTGELFF.

This clonotype was detected many times. J is TRBJ2-7 and V is TRBV7-9, with 8 positions matching TRBD1. The V segment lost 6 bases and the J segment 2 bases; nucleotides outside the gene matches: 12. CDR3 length: 16 residues. Germline lookup yields CDR1 SEHNR and CDR2 FQNEAQ (reference sequence). The CDR3 here is CASSPREAGGPYEQYF. The CDR3 DNA reads as TGTGCCAGCAGTCCTCGAGAGGCAGGGGGCCCCTACGAGCAGTACTTC.

About this clonotype itself: A clone one base away is much larger, so this may be a read error. The chain couples TRBV11-1 to TRBJ1-4; D gene unclear. Germline V gives CDR1 SGHAT, CDR2 FQDESV (reference sequence). V was cut by 2 bases and J by 3 bases, with 16 bases left in between. This CDR3 is built from 17 residues. The CDR3 DNA follows: TGTGCCAGCAGCTTATACGGATCGGGCGTGGCTAATGAAAAACTGTTTTTT. Protein product: CASSLYGSGVANEKLFF.

To note about this clonotype: A read error is possible here, since a much larger clone lies one base away. The chain couples TRBV7-3 to TRBJ2-5, with D perhaps assigned TRBD1 or TRBD2 (6 bases each). Germline values: CDR1 SGHTA, CDR2 FQGTGA. The CDR3 contains 15 residues. Written as DNA, the CDR3 is TGTGCCATCAGCGATACAGGGACTGCAGGGGAGACCCAGTACTTC. This sequence encodes CAISDTGTAGETQYF.

This chain links TRBV6-1 with TRBJ2-1, with no clear D. The length of the CDR3 is 12 residues. Germline CDR1 reads MNHNS; CDR2 reads SASEGT. Trimming removed 7 bases from V and 8 bases from J, with 12 bases in between. The CDR3 protein is CASTVTVDEQFF. CDR3 bases: TGTGCCAGCACCGTGACTGTTGATGAGCAGTTCTTC.

The chain employs TRBV27 and TRBJ1-1, with unresolved D. The germline gives CDR1 MNHEY, CDR2 SMNVEV (reference sequence). Trimming removed 8 bases at V and 1 base at J, with 11 bases between. The CDR3 is made up of 13 amino acids. The CDR3 coding sequence is TGTGCCAGCCTGCGACGGAAGAACACTGAAGCTTTCTTT. It specifies CASLRRKNTEAFF.